The 21 T cell receptor beta chains listed next were all sequenced from one sample in a study of cytomegalovirus exposure and HLA in healthy donors. 60 Vbeta and 13 Jbeta primers were used in PCR. TCRdb keeps only in-frame clones here, not all; method: immunoSEQ multiplex PCR. The sample records about 200,000 clones, approximately 83% being singletons. The specimen was PBMCs. These receptors all come from a girl between 5 and 17 years old in good health and CMV-seronegative.

The chain employs TRBV19 and TRBJ1-4; D gene ambiguous. This CDR3 is built from 15 residues. Trimming stripped 5 bases from V and 2 bases from J, with 12 bases between. Germline V gene lookup returns CDR1 LNHDA and CDR2 SQIVND (reference sequence). CDR3 sequence (DNA): TGTGCCAGTAGTCCCCGGCGGGATACTAATGAAAAACTGTTTTTT. It translates to CASSPRRDTNEKLFF.

The rearrangement uses TRBV18 and TRBJ1-1, with D perhaps matching TRBD1 (5 bases). The CDR3 runs to 15 residues. V lost 3 bases and J lost 1, with 12 bases in between. Germline V gene sequence: CDR1 KGHSH, CDR2 LQKENI. CDR3 in DNA: TGTGCCAGCTCACCCTTTCGACAGCCGAACACTGAAGCTTTCTTT. It codes for CASSPFRQPNTEAFF.

This clone was observed a handful of times. The rearrangement links TRBV7-2 to TRBJ1-4, with D perhaps matching TRBD1 (6 bases). Germline V gene data show CDR1 as SGHTA and CDR2 as FQGNSA. The CDR3 length is 16 residues. The V gene lost 5 bases and the J gene lost 5 bases, with 18 bases spanning the gap. The CDR3 region is CASSPYGQNENEKLFF. The CDR3 region has the DNA TGTGCCAGCAGCCCATATGGACAGAATGAAAATGAAAAACTGTTTTTT.

CDR3 DNA sequence: TGCAGCGTTGAACGAGGAGGAATCGTAACGGGACACACGGGGGGGAATGAGCAGTTCTTC. Its protein product is CSVERGGIVTGHTGGNEQFF. This chain uses TRBV29-1 with TRBJ2-1; 8 bases are shared with TRBD2. This CDR3 spans 20 amino acids. Germline values: CDR1 SQVTM, CDR2 ANQGSEA. Trimming cost V 2 bases and J 7 bases; bases outside gene matches: 25.

The rearrangement joins TRBV4-2 to TRBJ2-1; TRBD1 matches 8 bases. Per germline, CDR1 LGHNA and CDR2 YNFKEQ. The CDR3 is 16 residues long. The junction had 12 bases not matched to a gene; V was cut back by 4 bases and J by 7 bases. The CDR3 here is CASSRVTGVINNEQFF. The CDR3 DNA sequence: TGTGCCAGCAGCCGCGTGACAGGGGTCATAAATAATGAGCAGTTCTTC.

The chain couples TRBV28 to TRBJ1-2; D gene uncertain. This CDR3 has 15 amino acids. The V gene lost 2 bases and the J gene lost 8 bases, with 18 bases spanning the gap. Germline V gives CDR1 MDHEN, CDR2 SYDVKM. Here the CDR3 reads CASSLIQPSPEGYTF. Written as DNA, the CDR3 is TGTGCCAGCAGTTTAATTCAGCCCTCCCCGGAGGGCTACACCTTC.

The V gene is TRBV5-1, the J gene TRBJ1-6; possible D gene TRBD1, 5 bases. Germline V gene lookup returns CDR1 SGHRS and CDR2 YFSETQ. This CDR3 contains 15 residues. Trimming stripped 4 bases from V and 10 bases from J, with 18 bases between. DNA of the CDR3: TGCGCCAGCAGCCCTAGGACCGCAGGGAACTCACCCCTCCACTTT. This gives the protein CASSPRTAGNSPLHF. The full variable domain, rest sourced from reference TRBV5-1 and TRBJ1-6, is KAGVTQTPRYLIKTRGQQVTLSCSPISGHRSVSWYQQTPGQGLQFLFEYFSETQRNKGNFPGRFSGRQFSNSRSEMNVSTLELGDSALYLCASSPRTAGNSPLHFGNGTRLTVT.

The rearrangement uses TRBV6-1 and TRBJ2-7; D call uncertain. The CDR3 is made up of 17 amino acids. Between the trimmed V and J ends, which lost 2 bases and 3 bases, there was a span of 20 bases. Germline V gene lookup returns CDR1 MNHNS and CDR2 SASEGT. CDR3 in DNA: TGTGCCAGCAGTGAACCACTTTATGGGCGTTCCTTCTACGAGCAGTACTTC. Its translation: CASSEPLYGRSFYEQYF.

The rearrangement joins TRBV28 to TRBJ2-7; 9 bases are a match to TRBD1. After removal of 2 bases from V and 1 base from J, the junction contained 12 bases not matched to a gene. In germline, CDR1 is MDHEN, CDR2 SYDVKM. CDR3 length: 18 amino acids. For the CDR3, the DNA is TGTGCCAGCAGTTTACCCCCCGGACAGGGGCTTAGGTCCTACGAGCAGTACTTC. Translated: CASSLPPGQGLRSYEQYF.

Of note for this clone: This sample includes further DNA sequences coding for the same CDR3. This sequence joins TRBV5-1 and TRBJ2-2, with TRBD1 matching 9 bases. After removal of 0 bases from V and 5 bases from J, the junction contained 5 bases not matched to a gene. Germline V CDR1 and CDR2: SGHRS, YFSETQ. This CDR3 spans 16 amino acids. The CDR3 is CASSLAGTGSTGELFF. The CDR3 DNA reads TGCGCCAGCAGCTTGGCCGGGACAGGGTCAACCGGGGAGCTGTTTTTT.

The J gene is TRBJ2-5, the V gene TRBV7-2, with unresolved D. Germline CDR1 SGHTA, CDR2 FQGNSA. V lost 10 bases and J 5 bases, leaving 23 bases between the germline ends. There are 15 residues in the CDR3. The CDR3 DNA is TGTGCCACCTTACTCTACGCCGGCCCGCGGGAGACCCAGTACTTC. It translates to CATLLYAGPRETQYF. The full variable domain, in which reference TRBV7-2 and TRBJ2-5 provide the parts outside the CDR3, is GAGVSQSPSNKVTEKGKDVELRCDPISGHTALYWYRQSLGQGLEFLIYFQGNSAPDKSGLPSDRFSAERTGGSVSTLTIQRTQQEDSAVYLCATLLYAGPRETQYFGPGTRLLVL.

The V and J genes are TRBV6-6 and TRBJ2-1; the match to TRBD1 covers 7 bases. Trimming cost V 7 bases and J 9 bases; bases outside gene matches: 6. The germline CDR1 and CDR2 sequences are MNHNY and SVGAGI (reference sequence). The CDR3 sequence is 12 residues long. The CDR3 DNA reads TGTGCCAGCATGTTAGGGGGCGGTGAGCAGTTCTTC. Encoded protein: CASMLGGGEQFF.

This clone appeared a single time. This chain uses TRBV9 with TRBJ2-2; TRBD1 matches at 7 bases. Trimming at V came to 4 bases and at J to 5 bases, leaving 11 bases not matched to a gene. The length of the CDR3 is 16 residues. Germline assignment: CDR1 SGDLS and CDR2 YYNGEE. CDR3 protein: CASSHKTHRGTGELFF. In DNA, the CDR3 is TGTGCCAGCAGCCACAAAACACACAGGGGTACCGGGGAGCTGTTTTTT.

The chain combines TRBV7-9 with TRBJ1-1, with TRBD1 as a possible D gene (5 bases). The CDR3 is 14 residues long. From germline, CDR1 is SEHNR and CDR2 FQNEAQ (reference sequence). The V and J ends lost 5 bases and 4 bases respectively, with 14 bases between them. The CDR3 DNA reads TGTGCCAGCAGCGTAGGCCAGGGCCTCACTGAAGCTTTCTTT. It encodes CASSVGQGLTEAFF.

This chain joins TRBV9 and TRBJ1-2, with D unclear. CDR3 length equals 10 residues. V dropped 3 bases and J dropped 11 bases, with 8 bases sitting between them. Per the germline V gene, CDR1 is SGDLS and CDR2 is YYNGEE. CDR3: CASSGHDYTF. CDR3 DNA: TGTGCCAGCAGCGGACACGATTACACCTTC.

The chain employs TRBV28 and TRBJ2-7; 9 bases match TRBD2. With V trimmed by 2 bases and J by 3 bases, 8 bases remained unmatched. Per germline, CDR1 MDHEN and CDR2 SYDVKM. The CDR3 sequence is 16 residues long. The CDR3 loop is CASSLPPAGGFYEQYF. The CDR3 DNA reads as TGTGCCAGCAGTTTACCTCCAGCGGGAGGATTCTACGAGCAGTACTTC. The full variable domain, in which reference TRBV28 and TRBJ2-7 provide the parts outside the CDR3, is DVKVTQSSRYLVKRTGEKVFLECVQDMDHENMFWYRQDPGLGLRLIYFSYDVKMKEKGDIPEGYSVSREKKERFSLILESASTNQTSMYLCASSLPPAGGFYEQYFGPGTRLTVT.

The chain links TRBV19 to TRBJ2-1; 8 bases match TRBD2. The CDR3 consists of 15 residues. J lost 1 base, V lost 5 bases, and 4 bases had no gene match. Germline loops: CDR1 LNHDA, CDR2 SQIVND (reference sequence). The CDR3 region is CASSQQRESYNEQFF. The DNA of the CDR3 is TGTGCCAGTAGTCAGCAGCGGGAGTCCTACAATGAGCAGTTCTTC.

The chain recombines TRBV6-6 with TRBJ1-3, with 8 bases that match TRBD1. V shed 6 bases and J 0 bases; nucleotides not matched to a gene: 4. The CDR3 is 15 residues long. Germline-derived CDR1 and CDR2 are MNHNY and SVGAGI (reference sequence). This CDR3 reads CASRNTGGSGNTIYF. The DNA for the CDR3 is TGTGCCAGCAGAAACACAGGGGGCTCTGGAAACACCATATATTTT.

V and J are TRBV19 and TRBJ1-1; 7 nucleotides match TRBD1. Germline CDR1 and CDR2: LNHDA and SQIVND (reference sequence). There are 15 residues in the CDR3. V was pared by 4 bases and J by 5 bases, with 10 bases of the junction left unmatched. The CDR3, as DNA: TGTGCCAGTAGTACCCTTAATACAGGGGATACTGAAGCTTTCTTT. It encodes CASSTLNTGDTEAFF.

The rearrangement uses TRBV15 and TRBJ2-5; D might be TRBD2 (6 bases). V lost 5 bases and J lost 5, with 18 bases in between. Germline CDR1 LNHNV, CDR2 YYDKDF (reference sequence). CDR3 length: 15 amino acids. CDR3 nucleotide sequence: TGTGCCACCAGCCTTGAGACGGGGGTTCCTGAGACCCAGTACTTC. Translating it yields CATSLETGVPETQYF.

The V call is TRBV4-1, the J call TRBJ2-7, with 9 bases lining up with TRBD1. CDR3 size: 16 residues. The V and J ends lost 4 bases and 1 base, in that order; junction bases with no gene match: 8. Germline lookup yields CDR1 MGHRA and CDR2 YSYEKL. The CDR3 bases are TGCGCCAGCAGCCGTATTGGGACAGGGAAGTCCTACGAGCAGTACTTC. Its protein is CASSRIGTGKSYEQYF.